This T cell receptor beta chain was identified in a study of T-cell reconstitution after alpha-beta-depleted transplantation in children. TCRbeta library construction was performed incorporating unique molecular identifiers. A single record per CDR3 protein comes from TCRdb applying MiXCR to the PCR reads. The table records about 440,000 distinct CDR3 sequences, around two fifths of them present only once. Study conclusions and caveats: Surviving recipient cells, namely T cells and thymic progenitors, were the source of high day-60 TCRbeta diversity in some patients. Reported findings indicate that, about two months after transplant, alpha-beta T cells came from several hundred expanded clones, which were derived from non-depleted graft cells. Diversity and T-cell counts at one year after transplant derived mostly from new T cells.

This clonotype was counted ten times or more. What it binds is unknown. This clonotype originated in a girl aged 2 to 10 with aplastic anemia, due to receive a stem cell transplant. This material consisted of PBMCs, taken before TCRalphabeta/CD19-depleted stem cell transplant.

CDR3 in amino acids: CASSVDPTQPQHF. CDR3 sequence (DNA): TGTGCCAGCAGCGTAGATCCCACTCAGCCCCAGCATTTT. The chain carries TRBV9 and TRBJ1-5; D gene uncertain. Trimming left V 0 bases short and J 6 bases short, with 7 bases between. Germline loops: CDR1 SGDLS, CDR2 YYNGEE. The CDR3 totals 13 residues.